This entry lists 6 T cell receptor beta chains sequenced from one sample in a study of shared clonotypes between healthy human individuals. Using immunoSEQ multiplex PCR, the repertoire was profiled, and TCRdb retains in-frame clones only, with some absent. The data hold hundreds of thousands of clones, with around 96% observed a single time. Naivety among CD8 cells was defined by CD45RO negativity and positive CCR7 selection, thereby excluding terminally differentiated effector memory CD45RA+ cells. Sequenced input: naive CD8+ T cells sorted from blood. These receptors were obtained from a woman in her thirties in good health.

This clone is a singleton in its sample. V usage is TRBV19 and J usage is TRBJ1-5, with D possibly matching TRBD1 (5 bases). Trimming cost V 0 bases and J 2 bases, with 11 bases left between them. The germline gives CDR1 LNHDA, CDR2 SQIVND (reference sequence). CDR3 length equals 16 residues. CDR3 in DNA: TGTGCCAGTAGTATAGACCTCGGGACGGGCAATCAGCCCCAGCATTTT. This sequence encodes CASSIDLGTGNQPQHF.

The rearrangement links TRBV6-1 to TRBJ1-5, with TRBD1 as a possible D gene (5 bases). CDR1 is MNHNS, CDR2 SASEGT, per germline. V gave up 4 bases and J gave up 0 bases, with 19 bases separating them. This CDR3 has 18 residues. For the CDR3, the DNA is TGTGCCAGCAGTGGTCCGGGACGCATGGACTATAGCAATCAGCCCCAGCATTTT. Translated, it gives CASSGPGRMDYSNQPQHF.

This chain links TRBV6-1 with TRBJ1-1; tentative D call: TRBD1 (6 bases). Trimming removed 4 bases from V and 1 base from J, with 13 bases in between. The CDR3 loop spans 15 amino acids. The germline gives CDR1 MNHNS, CDR2 SASEGT. Written as DNA, the CDR3 is TGTGCCAGCAGTGGGGCGGTACAGGGGAACACTGAAGCTTTCTTT. This encodes CASSGAVQGNTEAFF.

This clone is a singleton in its sample. J is TRBJ2-5 and V is TRBV4-2; D is uncertain. From germline, CDR1 is LGHNA and CDR2 YNFKEQ. V lost 0 bases, J lost 4 bases, and 12 bases lay in between. The CDR3 covers 15 residues. CDR3 nucleotide sequence: TGTGCCAGCAGCCAAGATACGGAACTATCAGAGACCCAGTACTTC. Translation gives CASSQDTELSETQYF.

The chain has TRBV23-1 and TRBJ2-1; D possibly corresponds to TRBD1 (5 bases). TRBV23-1 is identified as an open reading frame with a role that is uncertain. Trimming cost V 0 bases and J 6 bases, with 15 bases left between them. CDR3 length equals 16 residues. DNA for the CDR3: TGCGCCAGCAGTCAATCCAATGGGGCAATAGGCAATGAGCAGTTCTTC. Translating it yields CASSQSNGAIGNEQFF.

A word on this clone: Other DNA variants within this sample encode the same CDR3. CDR3 region: CASSPGGEQFF. The CDR3, as DNA: TGTGCCAGCAGTCCCGGGGGGGAGCAGTTCTTC. This rearrangement joins TRBV7-9 to TRBJ2-1; 7 nucleotides match TRBD2. Germline values: CDR1 SEHNR, CDR2 FQNEAQ (reference sequence). The CDR3 contains 11 residues. V was clipped by 6 bases and J by 10 bases; unmatched bases: 3.